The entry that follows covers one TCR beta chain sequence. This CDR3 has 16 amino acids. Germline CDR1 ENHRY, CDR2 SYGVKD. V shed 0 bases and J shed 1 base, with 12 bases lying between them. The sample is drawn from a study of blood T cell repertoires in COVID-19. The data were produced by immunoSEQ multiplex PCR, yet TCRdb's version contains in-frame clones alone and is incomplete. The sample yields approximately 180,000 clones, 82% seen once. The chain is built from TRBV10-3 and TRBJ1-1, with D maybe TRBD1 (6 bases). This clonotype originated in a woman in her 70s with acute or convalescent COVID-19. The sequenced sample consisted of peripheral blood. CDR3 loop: CAISESKVDRNTEAFF. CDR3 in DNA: TGTGCCATCAGTGAGTCAAAGGTGGACAGGAACACTGAAGCTTTCTTT.